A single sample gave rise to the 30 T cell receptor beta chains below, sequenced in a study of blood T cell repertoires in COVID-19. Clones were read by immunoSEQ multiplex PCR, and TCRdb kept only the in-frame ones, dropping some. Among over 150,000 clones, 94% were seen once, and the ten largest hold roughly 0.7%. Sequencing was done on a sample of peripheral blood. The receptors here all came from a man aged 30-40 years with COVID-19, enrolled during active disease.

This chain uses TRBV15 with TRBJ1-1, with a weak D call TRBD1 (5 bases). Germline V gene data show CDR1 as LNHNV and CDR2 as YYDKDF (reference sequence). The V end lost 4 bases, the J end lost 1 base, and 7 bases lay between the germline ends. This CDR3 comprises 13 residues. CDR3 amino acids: CATSTQENTEAFF. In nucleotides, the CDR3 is TGTGCCACCAGCACACAGGAGAACACTGAAGCTTTCTTT.

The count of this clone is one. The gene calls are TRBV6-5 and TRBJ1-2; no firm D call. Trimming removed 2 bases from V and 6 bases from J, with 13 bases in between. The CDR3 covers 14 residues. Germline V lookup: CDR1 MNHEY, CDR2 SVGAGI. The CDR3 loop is CASSYGQADNGYTF. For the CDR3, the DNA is TGTGCCAGCAGTTACGGCCAGGCCGATAATGGCTACACCTTC.

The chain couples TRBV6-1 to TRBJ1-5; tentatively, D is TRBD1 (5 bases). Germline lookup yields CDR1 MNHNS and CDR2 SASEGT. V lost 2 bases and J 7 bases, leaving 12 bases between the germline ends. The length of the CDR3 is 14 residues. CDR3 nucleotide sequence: TGTGCCAGCAGTGAAAGCGGGGGGTGGCAGCCCCAGCATTTT. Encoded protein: CASSESGGWQPQHF.

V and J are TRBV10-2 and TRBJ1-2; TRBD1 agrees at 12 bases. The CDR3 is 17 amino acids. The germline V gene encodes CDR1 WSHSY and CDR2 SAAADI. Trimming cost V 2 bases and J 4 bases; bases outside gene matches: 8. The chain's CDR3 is CASSETRGTGGVYGYTF. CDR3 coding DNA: TGCGCCAGCAGTGAGACAAGAGGGACAGGGGGCGTCTATGGCTACACCTTC.

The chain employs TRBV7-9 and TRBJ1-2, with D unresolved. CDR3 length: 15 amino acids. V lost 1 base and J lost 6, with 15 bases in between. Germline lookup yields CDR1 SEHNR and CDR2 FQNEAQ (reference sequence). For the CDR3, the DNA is TGTGCCAGCAGCTTAGTGGCGGGGAGAAGGGATGGCTACACCTTC. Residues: CASSLVAGRRDGYTF.

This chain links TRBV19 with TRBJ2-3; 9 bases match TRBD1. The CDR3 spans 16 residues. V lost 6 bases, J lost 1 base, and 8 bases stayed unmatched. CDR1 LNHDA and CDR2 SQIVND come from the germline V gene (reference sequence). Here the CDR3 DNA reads TGTGCCAGTAGCCACAGGGGGCGCGTCGGCACAGATACGCAGTATTTT. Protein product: CASSHRGRVGTDTQYF.

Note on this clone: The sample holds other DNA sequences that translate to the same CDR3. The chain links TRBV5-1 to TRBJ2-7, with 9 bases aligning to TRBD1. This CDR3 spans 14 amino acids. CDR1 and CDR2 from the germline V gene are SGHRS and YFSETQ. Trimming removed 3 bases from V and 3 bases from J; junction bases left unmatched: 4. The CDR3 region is CASSSGTGSYEQYF. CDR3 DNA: TGCGCCAGCAGCTCCGGGACAGGGAGCTACGAGCAGTACTTC.

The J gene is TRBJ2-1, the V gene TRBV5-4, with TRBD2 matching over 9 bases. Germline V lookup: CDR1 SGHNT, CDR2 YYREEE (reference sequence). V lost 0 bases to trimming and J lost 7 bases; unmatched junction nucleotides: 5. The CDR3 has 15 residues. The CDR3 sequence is CASSLEGGGANEQFF. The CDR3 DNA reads TGTGCCAGCAGCTTGGAAGGCGGGGGGGCTAATGAGCAGTTCTTC.

This chain's CDR3 is CASGGWPDTEAFF. Written as DNA, the CDR3 is TGTGCCAGTGGCGGGTGGCCTGATACTGAAGCTTTCTTT. The chain joins TRBV19 to TRBJ1-1; D is ambiguous. V lost 8 bases and J 5 bases, leaving 15 bases between the germline ends. The CDR3 is 13 amino acids. Per germline, CDR1 LNHDA and CDR2 SQIVND (reference sequence).

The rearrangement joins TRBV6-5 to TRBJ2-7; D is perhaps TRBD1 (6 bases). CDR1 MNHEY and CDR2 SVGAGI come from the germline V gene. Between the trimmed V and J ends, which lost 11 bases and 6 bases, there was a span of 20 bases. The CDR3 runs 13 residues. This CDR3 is CASHKGEFSEQYF. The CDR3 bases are TGTGCCTCCCACAAGGGGGAGTTTAGCGAGCAGTACTTC.

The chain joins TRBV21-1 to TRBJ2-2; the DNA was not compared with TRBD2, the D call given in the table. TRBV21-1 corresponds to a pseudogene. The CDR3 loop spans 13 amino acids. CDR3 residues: CASGEENTGELFF. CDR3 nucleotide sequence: TGTGCCAGCGGAGAAGAGAACACCGGGGAGCTGTTTTTT.

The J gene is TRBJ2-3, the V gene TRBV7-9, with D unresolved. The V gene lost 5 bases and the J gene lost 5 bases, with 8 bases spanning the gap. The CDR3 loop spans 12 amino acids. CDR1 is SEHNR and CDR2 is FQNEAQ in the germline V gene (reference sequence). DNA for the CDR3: TGTGCCAGCAGCACCACAGTAGATACGCAGTATTTT. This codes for CASSTTVDTQYF.

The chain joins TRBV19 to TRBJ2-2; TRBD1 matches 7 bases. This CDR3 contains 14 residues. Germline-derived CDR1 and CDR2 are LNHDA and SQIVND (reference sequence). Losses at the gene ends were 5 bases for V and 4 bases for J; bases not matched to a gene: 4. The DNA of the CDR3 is TGTGCCAGTAGTTTGGGACAGCTCACCGGGGAGCTGTTTTTT. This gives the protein CASSLGQLTGELFF.

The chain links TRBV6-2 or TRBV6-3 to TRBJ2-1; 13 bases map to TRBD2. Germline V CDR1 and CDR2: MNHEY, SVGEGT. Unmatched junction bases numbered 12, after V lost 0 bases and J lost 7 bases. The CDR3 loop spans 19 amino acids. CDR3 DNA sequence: TGTGCCAGCAGTTACTCGATGCCCCGGACTAGCGGGGGAGGAAATGAGCAGTTCTTC. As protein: CASSYSMPRTSGGGNEQFF.

Here the CDR3 reads CASSPNPEKLFF. For the CDR3, the DNA is TGTGCCAGCAGCCCCAATCCAGAAAAACTGTTTTTT. This chain joins TRBV2 and TRBJ1-4; D is unclear. There are 12 residues in the CDR3. V was shortened by 6 bases and J by 8 bases, with 10 bases between the two germline ends. The germline gives CDR1 SNHLY, CDR2 FYNNEI.

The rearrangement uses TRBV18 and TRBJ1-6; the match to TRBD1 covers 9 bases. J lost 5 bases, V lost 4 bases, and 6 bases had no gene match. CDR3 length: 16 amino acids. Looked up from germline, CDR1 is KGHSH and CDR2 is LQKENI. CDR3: CASSRTGVPHNSPLHF. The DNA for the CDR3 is TGTGCCAGCTCACGGACAGGGGTTCCCCATAATTCACCCCTCCACTTT.

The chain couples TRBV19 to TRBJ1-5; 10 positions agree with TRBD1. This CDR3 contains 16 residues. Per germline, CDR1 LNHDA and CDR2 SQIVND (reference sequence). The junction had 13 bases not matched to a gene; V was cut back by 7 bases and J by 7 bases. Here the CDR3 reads CASIRTGGTGVQPQHF. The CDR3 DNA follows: TGTGCCAGTATCCGGACCGGGGGGACAGGGGTCCAGCCCCAGCATTTT. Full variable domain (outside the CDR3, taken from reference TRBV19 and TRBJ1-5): DGGITQSPKYLFRKEGQNVTLSCEQNLNHDAMYWYRQDPGQGLRLIYYSQIVNDFQKGDIAEGYSVSREKKESFPLTVTSAQKNPTAFYLCASIRTGGTGVQPQHFGDGTRLSIL.

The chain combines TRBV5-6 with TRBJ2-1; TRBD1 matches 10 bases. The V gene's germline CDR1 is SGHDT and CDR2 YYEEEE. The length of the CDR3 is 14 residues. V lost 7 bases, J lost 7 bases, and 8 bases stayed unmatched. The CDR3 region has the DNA TGTGCCAGCGGGCCCGGGACAGGGGTAAATGAGCAGTTCTTC. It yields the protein CASGPGTGVNEQFF.

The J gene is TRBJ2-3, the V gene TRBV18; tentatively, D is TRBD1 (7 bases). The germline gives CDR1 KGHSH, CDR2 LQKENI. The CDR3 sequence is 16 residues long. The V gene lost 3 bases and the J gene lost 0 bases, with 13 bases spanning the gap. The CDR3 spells CASSPLQGTSTDTQYF. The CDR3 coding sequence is TGTGCCAGCTCACCCTTACAGGGGACTAGCACAGATACGCAGTATTTT.

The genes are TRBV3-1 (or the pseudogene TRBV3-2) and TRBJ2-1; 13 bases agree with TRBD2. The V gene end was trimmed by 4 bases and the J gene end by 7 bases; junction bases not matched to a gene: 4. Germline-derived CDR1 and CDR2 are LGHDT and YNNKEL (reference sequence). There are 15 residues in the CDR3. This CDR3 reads CASSPTSGGSNEQFF. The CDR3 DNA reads TGTGCCAGCAGCCCGACTAGCGGGGGGTCAAATGAGCAGTTCTTC.

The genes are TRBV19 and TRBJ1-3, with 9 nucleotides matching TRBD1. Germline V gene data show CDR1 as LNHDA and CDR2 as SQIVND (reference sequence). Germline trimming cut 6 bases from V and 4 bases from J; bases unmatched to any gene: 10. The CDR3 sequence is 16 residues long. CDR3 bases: TGTGCCAGTAGCTCCGGGACAGGGACGCTCGGAAACACCATATATTTT. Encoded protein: CASSSGTGTLGNTIYF.

In DNA form, the CDR3 reads TGTGCCAGCAAAACCGGGACAGGGAGTTTTGGCTACACCTTC. Translated, it gives CASKTGTGSFGYTF. The J gene is TRBJ1-2, the V gene TRBV2; TRBD1 aligns across 9 bases. Germline V gene sequence: CDR1 SNHLY, CDR2 FYNNEI. The CDR3 loop spans 14 amino acids. Trimming at V came to 7 bases and at J to 7 bases, leaving 10 bases not matched to a gene.

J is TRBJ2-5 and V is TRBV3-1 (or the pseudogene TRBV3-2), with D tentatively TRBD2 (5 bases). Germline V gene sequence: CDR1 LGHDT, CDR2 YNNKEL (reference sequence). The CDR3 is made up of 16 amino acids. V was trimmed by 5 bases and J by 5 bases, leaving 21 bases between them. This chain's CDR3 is CASSFRSRVTGETQYF. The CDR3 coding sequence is TGTGCCAGCAGCTTCCGATCGAGGGTCACGGGGGAGACCCAGTACTTC.

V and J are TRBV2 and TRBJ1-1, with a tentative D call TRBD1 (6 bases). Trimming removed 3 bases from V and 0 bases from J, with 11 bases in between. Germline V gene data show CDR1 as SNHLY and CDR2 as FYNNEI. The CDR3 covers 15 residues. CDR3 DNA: TGTGCCAGCAGTGACTTAGGGGGAATGAACACTGAAGCTTTCTTT. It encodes CASSDLGGMNTEAFF.

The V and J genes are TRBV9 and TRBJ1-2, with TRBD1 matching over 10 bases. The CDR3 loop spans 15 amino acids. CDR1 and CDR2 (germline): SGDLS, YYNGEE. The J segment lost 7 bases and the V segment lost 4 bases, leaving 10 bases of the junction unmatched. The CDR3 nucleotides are TGTGCCAGCAGCACTGGAGGACAGGGGGGGCTTGGCTACACCTTC. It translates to CASSTGGQGGLGYTF.

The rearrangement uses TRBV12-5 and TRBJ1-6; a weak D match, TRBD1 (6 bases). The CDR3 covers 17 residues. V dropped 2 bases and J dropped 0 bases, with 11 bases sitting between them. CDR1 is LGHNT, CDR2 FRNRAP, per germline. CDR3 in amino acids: CASGLITGTSYNSPLHF. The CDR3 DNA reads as TGTGCTAGTGGTTTGATTACAGGGACCTCCTATAATTCACCCCTCCACTTT.

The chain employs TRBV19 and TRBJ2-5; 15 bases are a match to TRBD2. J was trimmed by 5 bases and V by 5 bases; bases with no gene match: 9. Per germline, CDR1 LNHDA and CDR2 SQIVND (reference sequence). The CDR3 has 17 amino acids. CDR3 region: CASSHGTSGGSGETQYF. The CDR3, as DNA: TGTGCCAGTAGTCACGGGACTAGCGGGGGGTCTGGGGAGACCCAGTACTTC. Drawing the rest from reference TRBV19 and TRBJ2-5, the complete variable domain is DGGITQSPKYLFRKEGQNVTLSCEQNLNHDAMYWYRQDPGQGLRLIYYSQIVNDFQKGDIAEGYSVSREKKESFPLTVTSAQKNPTAFYLCASSHGTSGGSGETQYFGPGTRLLVL.

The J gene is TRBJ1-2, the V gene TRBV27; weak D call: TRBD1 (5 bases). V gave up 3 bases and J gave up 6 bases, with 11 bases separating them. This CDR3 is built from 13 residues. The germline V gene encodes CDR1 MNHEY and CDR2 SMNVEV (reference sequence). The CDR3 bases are TGTGCCAGCAGTTTTGCAGGGTACAATGGCTACACCTTC. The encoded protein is CASSFAGYNGYTF.

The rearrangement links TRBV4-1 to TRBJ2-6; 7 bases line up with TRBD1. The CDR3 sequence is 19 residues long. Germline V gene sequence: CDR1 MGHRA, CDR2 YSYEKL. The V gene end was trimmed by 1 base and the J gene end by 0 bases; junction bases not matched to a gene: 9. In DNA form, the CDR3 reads TGCGCCAGCAGCCAAGGACTTGACAGGGTACTCTCTGGGGCCAACGTCCTGACTTTC. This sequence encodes CASSQGLDRVLSGANVLTF.

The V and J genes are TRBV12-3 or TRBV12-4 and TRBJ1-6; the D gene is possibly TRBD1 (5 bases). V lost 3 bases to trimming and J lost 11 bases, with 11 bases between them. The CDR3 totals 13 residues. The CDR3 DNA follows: TGTGCCAGCAGTTTGCAGGGCAGGCCACCCCTCCACTTT. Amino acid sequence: CASSLQGRPPLHF.